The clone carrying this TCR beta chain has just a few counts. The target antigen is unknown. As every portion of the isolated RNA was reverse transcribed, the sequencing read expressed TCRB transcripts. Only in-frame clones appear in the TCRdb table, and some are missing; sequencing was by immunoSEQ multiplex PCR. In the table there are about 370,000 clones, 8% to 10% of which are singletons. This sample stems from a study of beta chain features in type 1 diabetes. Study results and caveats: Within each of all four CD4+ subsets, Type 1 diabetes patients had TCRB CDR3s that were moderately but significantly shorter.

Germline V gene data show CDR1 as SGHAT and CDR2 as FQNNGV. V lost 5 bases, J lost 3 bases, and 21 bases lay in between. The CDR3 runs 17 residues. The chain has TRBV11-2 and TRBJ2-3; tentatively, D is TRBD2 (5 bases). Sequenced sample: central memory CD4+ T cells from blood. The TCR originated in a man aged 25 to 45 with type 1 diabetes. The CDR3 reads CASSALGVPGYTDTQYF. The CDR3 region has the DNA TGTGCCAGCAGCGCCCTCGGAGTCCCGGGGTATACAGATACGCAGTATTTT.